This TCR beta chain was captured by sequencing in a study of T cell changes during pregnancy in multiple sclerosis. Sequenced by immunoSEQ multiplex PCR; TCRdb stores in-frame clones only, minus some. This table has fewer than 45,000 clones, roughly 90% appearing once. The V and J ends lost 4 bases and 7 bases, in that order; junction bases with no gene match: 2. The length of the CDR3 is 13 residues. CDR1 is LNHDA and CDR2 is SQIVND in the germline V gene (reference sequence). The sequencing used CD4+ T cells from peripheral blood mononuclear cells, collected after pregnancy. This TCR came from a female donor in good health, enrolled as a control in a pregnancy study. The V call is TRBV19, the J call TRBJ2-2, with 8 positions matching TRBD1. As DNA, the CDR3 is TGTGCCAGTAGTAACGACAGGGGCGGGGAGCTGTTTTTT. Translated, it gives CASSNDRGGELFF.